The 23 T cell receptor beta chains given below trace back to one sample, sequenced in a study of CD8+ T cells in alopecia areata. TCR sequencing used cDNA made by reverse transcription of extracted RNA. Sequenced by immunoSEQ multiplex PCR; TCRdb stores in-frame clones only, minus some. Altogether 150,000 to 200,000 clones are present, roughly 63% being singletons, with the ten largest covering about 1.5%. The specimen was CD4+ T cells sorted from blood, collected at week 0. Source of these receptors: a human donor with alopecia areata.

Comments on this clone: Other DNA sequences in the same sample also yield this CDR3. J is TRBJ2-5 and V is TRBV5-1; TRBD2 matches 11 bases. With V trimmed by 4 bases and J by 2 bases, 1 base remained unmatched. CDR1 and CDR2 (germline): SGHRS, YFSETQ. The CDR3 spans 14 residues. CDR3 protein: CASSTSGGQETQYF. As DNA, the CDR3 is TGCGCCAGCAGCACTAGCGGGGGACAAGAGACCCAGTACTTC.

V usage is TRBV4-2 and J usage is TRBJ1-4, with D tentatively TRBD1 (5 bases). Germline CDR1 reads LGHNA; CDR2 reads YNFKEQ. V was pared by 1 base and J by 6 bases, with 15 bases between. The CDR3 consists of 16 residues. The CDR3 reads CASSQVGGTWDEKLFF. DNA of the CDR3: TGTGCCAGCAGCCAAGTCGGGGGGACGTGGGATGAAAAACTGTTTTTT.

This clone has more than one count but fewer than ten. The rearrangement links TRBV9 to TRBJ1-1; tentative D call: TRBD1 (6 bases). The V and J ends lost 3 bases and 1 base respectively, with 10 bases between them. This CDR3 has 14 residues. Per germline, CDR1 SGDLS and CDR2 YYNGEE. CDR3 sequence (DNA): TGTGCCAGCAGCGCTATGGACAGGAACACTGAAGCTTTCTTT. This gives the protein CASSAMDRNTEAFF.

This sequence joins TRBV30 and TRBJ1-2, with D tentatively TRBD1 (5 bases). Per the germline V gene, CDR1 is GTSNPN and CDR2 is SVGIG (reference sequence). The CDR3 runs to 12 residues. Trimming took 4 bases from V and 10 from J, leaving 16 bases between them. The CDR3 loop is CAWTGSGPAYTF. Here the CDR3 DNA reads TGTGCCTGGACGGGGTCGGGGCCAGCCTACACCTTC.

CDR3 in amino acids: CASSLLTRGGYTF. In DNA form, the CDR3 reads TGTGCCAGCAGCCTATTGACAAGGGGTGGCTACACCTTC. The chain recombines TRBV7-9 with TRBJ1-2; a possible D gene is TRBD1 (5 bases). V lost 5 bases to trimming and J lost 7 bases, with 14 bases between them. The length of the CDR3 is 13 residues. Germline V lookup: CDR1 SEHNR, CDR2 FQNEAQ (reference sequence).

The V and J genes are TRBV7-2 and TRBJ2-7; 12 nucleotides align to TRBD2. This CDR3 contains 14 residues. Germline values: CDR1 SGHTA, CDR2 FQGNSA. V shed 4 bases and J 13 bases; nucleotides not matched to a gene: 11. The CDR3 loop reads CASSSGLAGTNFYF. Here the CDR3 DNA reads TGTGCCAGCAGCTCCGGACTAGCGGGGACGAACTTTTACTTC.

V usage is TRBV7-2 and J usage is TRBJ1-1, with D unresolved. The CDR3 is 13 residues long. Germline assignment: CDR1 SGHTA and CDR2 FQGNSA. V lost 6 bases and J 4 bases, leaving 12 bases between the germline ends. The CDR3 reads CASRGWMGTEAFF. CDR3 coding DNA: TGTGCCAGCAGGGGTTGGATGGGCACTGAAGCTTTCTTT.

The chain employs TRBV29-1 and TRBJ2-3; D might be TRBD1 (6 bases). CDR1 and CDR2 (germline): SQVTM, ANQGSEA. Trimming took off 1 base at V and 2 bases at J, with 19 bases between the two ends. This CDR3 comprises 17 residues. The CDR3 protein is CSVEGRSGQRNTDTQYF. CDR3 bases: TGCAGCGTTGAAGGGCGTTCGGGACAACGAAACACAGATACGCAGTATTTT.

The rearrangement uses TRBV25-1 and TRBJ2-1; D uncertain. V shed 3 bases and J shed 5 bases, with 2 bases lying between them. Germline loops: CDR1 MGHDK, CDR2 SYGVNS. This CDR3 is 11 amino acids long. The CDR3 protein is CASSDDNEQFF. CDR3 nucleotides: TGTGCCAGCAGTGACGACAATGAGCAGTTCTTC.

This clone was observed a single time. The V call is TRBV30, the J call TRBJ2-7; 8 bases are shared with TRBD2. The germline CDR1 and CDR2 sequences are GTSNPN and SVGIG (reference sequence). The CDR3 has 13 amino acids. The junction had 9 bases not matched to a gene; V was cut back by 2 bases and J by 9 bases. As DNA, the CDR3 is TGTGCCTGGAGTTTAACCCGGGGGGGCTGGCAGTACTTC. Residues: CAWSLTRGGWQYF. Full variable domain (rest looked up from reference TRBV30 and TRBJ2-7): SQTIHQWPATLVQPVGSPLSLECTVEGTSNPNLYWYRQAAGRGLQLLFYSVGIGQISSEVPQNLSASRPQDRQFILSSKKLLLSDSGFYLCAWSLTRGGWQYFGPGTRLTVT.

CDR3 in amino acids: CSVEGQGSDTQYF. Written as DNA, the CDR3 is TGCAGCGTTGAAGGACAGGGGTCAGATACGCAGTATTTT. The chain has TRBV29-1 and TRBJ2-3; 8 positions agree with TRBD1. The CDR3 has 13 residues. V lost 1 base and J lost 4; bases outside the gene matches: 1. Germline V CDR1 and CDR2: SQVTM, ANQGSEA.

The CDR3, as DNA: TGCAGTGCTCCAGATACGCAGTATTTT. Protein sequence: CSAPDTQYF. This rearrangement joins TRBV20-1 to TRBJ2-3; D ambiguous. CDR3 length: 9 amino acids. Germline V lookup: CDR1 DFQATT, CDR2 SNEGSKA (reference sequence). V was cut by 5 bases and J by 4 bases, with 1 base left in between.

This chain links TRBV30 with TRBJ2-7; TRBD1 aligns across 9 bases. Germline values: CDR1 GTSNPN, CDR2 SVGIG (reference sequence). This CDR3 has 16 residues. V lost 0 bases, J lost 3 bases, and 9 bases stayed unmatched. CDR3 sequence (DNA): TGTGCCTGGAGTGTAAAGTCGGGACAGGGATTCTACGAGCAGTACTTC. Translating gives CAWSVKSGQGFYEQYF.

V gene TRBV29-1 combines with J gene TRBJ2-3; either TRBD1 or TRBD2 may fit D (5 bases each). Germline loops: CDR1 SQVTM, CDR2 ANQGSEA. There are 13 residues in the CDR3. V gave up 7 bases and J gave up 7 bases, with 18 bases separating them. This CDR3 is CSDTESGTNTQYF. The CDR3 DNA sequence: TGCAGCGATACGGAATCCGGGACGAATACGCAGTATTTT.

The chain carries TRBV7-2 and TRBJ1-2; D gene uncertain. Trimming left V 2 bases short and J 0 bases short, with 7 bases between. Germline CDR1 SGHTA, CDR2 FQGNSA. This CDR3 is built from 14 residues. The CDR3 coding sequence is TGTGCCAGCAGCTTATCGAGTGCTAACTATGGCTACACCTTC. Protein product: CASSLSSANYGYTF.

V is TRBV5-1 and J is TRBJ1-2, with 7 bases identical to TRBD1. V gave up 3 bases and J gave up 2 bases; unmatched junction bases: 7. Germline assignment: CDR1 SGHRS and CDR2 YFSETQ. CDR3 size: 15 residues. In DNA form, the CDR3 reads TGCGCCAGCAGCTACCAGACAGGGCAAAACTATGGCTACACCTTC. As protein: CASSYQTGQNYGYTF.

In its sample, this clone was seen a few times. The chain uses TRBV29-1 and TRBJ1-5; D is unresolved. Germline lookup yields CDR1 SQVTM and CDR2 ANQGSEA. Between the trimmed V and J ends, which lost 4 bases and 2 bases, there was a span of 6 bases. This CDR3 comprises 12 residues. The CDR3 region is CSVGMGNQPQHF. CDR3 DNA: TGCAGCGTTGGGATGGGCAATCAGCCCCAGCATTTT.

The CDR3 protein is CASHGTNYNEQFF. The CDR3 bases are TGTGCCAGCCACGGGACGAACTACAATGAGCAGTTCTTC. This chain connects TRBV19 to TRBJ2-1; D possibly uses TRBD1 or TRBD2 (5 bases each). The CDR3 contains 13 residues. Trimming stripped 9 bases from V and 3 bases from J, with 12 bases between. Germline V CDR1 and CDR2: LNHDA, SQIVND (reference sequence).

The chain recombines TRBV19 with TRBJ1-1; weak D call: TRBD1 (6 bases). Looked up from germline, CDR1 is LNHDA and CDR2 is SQIVND (reference sequence). The V and J ends lost 6 bases and 6 bases respectively, with 17 bases between them. The CDR3 is 14 amino acids. CDR3 coding DNA: TGTGCCAGTAGCCCCCACGGGGGGCCCCCTGAAGCTTTCTTT. As protein: CASSPHGGPPEAFF.

In this sample, this clone turned up a few times. V usage is TRBV11-2 and J usage is TRBJ2-5; D may be TRBD2 (6 bases). V lost 4 bases and J 2 bases, leaving 8 bases between the germline ends. In germline, CDR1 is SGHAT, CDR2 FQNNGV. This CDR3 has 13 amino acids. The CDR3: CASSWGTQETQYF. The CDR3 region has the DNA TGTGCCAGCAGCTGGGGGACTCAAGAGACCCAGTACTTC.

DNA of the CDR3: TGTGCCAGCAGGGCGGATTCCTACGAGCAGTACTTC. Translation gives CASRADSYEQYF. The chain is built from TRBV7-2 and TRBJ2-7; no firm D call. Germline values: CDR1 SGHTA, CDR2 FQGNSA. The V gene lost 6 bases and the J gene lost 1 base, with 7 bases spanning the gap. The CDR3 loop spans 12 amino acids.

This chain connects TRBV25-1 to TRBJ2-4; D tentatively fits TRBD1 or TRBD2 (5 bases each). The germline CDR1 and CDR2 sequences are MGHDK and SYGVNS. The CDR3 extends over 15 amino acids. V lost 4 bases to trimming and J lost 2 bases, with 12 bases between them. The CDR3 sequence: CASSGIKGPKNIQYF. The CDR3 region has the DNA TGTGCCAGCAGTGGCATCAAGGGACCCAAAAACATTCAGTACTTC.

V is TRBV6-6 and J is TRBJ2-1, with TRBD2 identical over 7 bases. This CDR3 contains 14 residues. CDR1 and CDR2 from the germline V gene are MNHNY and SVGAGI (reference sequence). After removal of 5 bases from V and 10 bases from J, the junction contained 11 bases not matched to a gene. The CDR3 coding sequence is TGTGCCAGCAGTCCCTCGGGGGGACCGAGGGAGCAGTTCTTC. Its translation is CASSPSGGPREQFF.